The source of this T cell receptor beta chain is a study of low-dose radiotherapy and immunotherapy resistance in tumors. Overall study: Cohort 2 was treated with 1 Gy per fraction every two weeks, amounting to 13 Gy across 26 weeks. Patients were treated with intravenous nivolumab at 240 mg every two weeks and were also dosed with ipilimumab at 1 mg/kg every six weeks.

Sample time point: after trial treatment. The treatment was: LDRT plus nivolumab, ipilimumab, low-dose cyclophosphamide and aspirin (RACIN trial). With TRAV- and TRBV-specific primers, first-strand cDNA was made, covering the alpha and beta chains. The authors amplified TCRs for about 18 PCR cycles with a constant-region primer and a V-primer adapter. TCRdb called the reads again in MiXCR, with one record for every CDR3 protein. The repertoire includes under 35,000 distinct CDR3 sequences, under 55% of them detected once, and approximately 5.4% sits in the top ten. Looked up from germline, CDR1 is SGHNT and CDR2 is YYREEE (reference sequence). The CDR3 is 13 amino acids. Trimming took off 3 bases at V and 9 bases at J, with 13 bases between the two ends.

J is TRBJ2-1 and V is TRBV5-4; D gene unclear. The material sequenced was PBMCs, taken after low-dose radiotherapy plus immunotherapy. The sequence was collected from a male donor with gallbladder cancer. This CDR3 is CASSSERASEQFF. The CDR3 DNA reads TGTGCCAGCAGCTCAGAACGGGCGTCTGAGCAGTTCTTC. Complete variable domain (other parts from reference TRBV5-4 and TRBJ2-1): ETGVTQSPTHLIKTRGQQVTLRCSSQSGHNTVSWYQQALGQGPQFIFQYYREEENGRGNFPPRFSGLQFPNYSSELNVNALELDDSALYLCASSSERASEQFFGPGTRLTVL.